This is a list of T cell receptor beta chains from one sample in a study of OX40 agonist ivuxolimab in advanced cancers. This table comes from immunoSEQ multiplex PCR, and its TCRdb copy is limited to in-frame clones, with some not included. The sample shows about 54,000 clones, about 80% of them seen only once. This sample comprised CD4+ or CD8+ T cells sorted from blood, obtained in a trial of the OX40 agonist ivuxolimab. The receptors shown here come from an adult with an advanced solid tumor such as melanoma, head and neck, liver or kidney cancer. Both conserved end residues are trimmed from each CDR3.

v_call,j_call,cdr3_aa
TRBV7-7,TRBJ2-7,ASSLEERPGFEQY
TRBV6-5,TRBJ1-3,ATKGEREVY
TRBV2,TRBJ1-6,ASSPQGAADSPLH
TRBV27,TRBJ1-5,ASSHSQVPNQPQH
TRBV5-1,TRBJ2-1,ASSLSLAAYNEQF
TRBV27,TRBJ2-3,ASSFDRVQGSTDTQY
TRBV19,TRBJ2-5,ASTPRTADQETQY
TRBV5-1,TRBJ2-2,ASSSLGSNTGELF
TRBV4-1,TRBJ1-2,ASSQDLSLNLSGYT
TRBV6-6,TRBJ2-7,ASSLLGYEQY
TRBV7-8,TRBJ1-1,ASSLAGEGTEAF
TRBV5-6,TRBJ2-3,ASSLGSGLWDTQY
TRBV11-2,TRBJ2-1,ASSLSGVNNEQF
TRBV7-9,TRBJ2-7,ASSLGSGRVDEQY
TRBV7-9,TRBJ1-2,ASSLGDRRNYGYT
TRBV29-1,TRBJ1-5,SVGDGAGPQH
TRBV7-8,TRBJ1-3,ASSSVGGSFSGNTIY